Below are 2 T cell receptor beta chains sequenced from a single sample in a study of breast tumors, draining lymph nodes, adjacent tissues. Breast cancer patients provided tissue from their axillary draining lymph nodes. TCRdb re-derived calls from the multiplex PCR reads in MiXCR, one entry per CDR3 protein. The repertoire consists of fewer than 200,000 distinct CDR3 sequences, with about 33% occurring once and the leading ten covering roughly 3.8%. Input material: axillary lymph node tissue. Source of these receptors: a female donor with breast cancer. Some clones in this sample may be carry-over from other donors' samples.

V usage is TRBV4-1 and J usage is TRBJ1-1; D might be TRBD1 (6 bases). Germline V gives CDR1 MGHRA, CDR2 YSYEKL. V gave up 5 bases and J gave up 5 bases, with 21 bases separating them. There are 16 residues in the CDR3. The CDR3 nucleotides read TGCGCCAGCAGCGCACACCGGGGGGCAGGGAGAACTGAAGCTTTCTTT. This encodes CASSAHRGAGRTEAFF.

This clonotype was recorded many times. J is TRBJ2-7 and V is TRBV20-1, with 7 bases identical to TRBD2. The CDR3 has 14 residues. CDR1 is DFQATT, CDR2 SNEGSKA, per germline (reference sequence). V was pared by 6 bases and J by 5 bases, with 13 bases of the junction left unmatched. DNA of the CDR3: TGCAGTGCCCCGCAGGCCGGGAGGATACACGAGCAGTACTTC. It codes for CSAPQAGRIHEQYF.